This TCR beta chain appears in the sequencing data of a study of CD8 T cells in Susac syndrome. Findings and limits, study-wide: Individuals included in the TCR sequencing and HLA analysis were acknowledged by the study to be relatively few in number.

Points on this clonotype: As yet, its antigen is unknown.

The germline CDR1 and CDR2 sequences are LNHNV and YYDKDF (reference sequence). CDR3 size: 17 residues. V was pared by 6 bases and J by 1 base, with 3 bases of the junction left unmatched. Sequencing targeted TCR beta in T cells from blood (CD8+ and CD4+). The study used treatment-naive patients who had stable or active relapsing-remitting disease as multiple sclerosis controls. Random hexamers primed reverse transcription of about 0.45 to 1 ug RNA. A multiplex approach, immunoSEQ multiplex PCR, amplified TCR beta CDR3 across 54 Vbeta and 13 Jbeta. TCRdb re-analysed the immunoSEQ multiplex PCR reads in MiXCR, keeping a single row per CDR3 protein. The sample has some 160,000 distinct CDR3 sequences; approximately 96% are singletons.

The sequence was collected from a human donor with multiple sclerosis. This rearrangement joins TRBV15 to TRBJ2-6, with 13 bases identical to TRBD2. Sequenced material: CD8+ T cells from PBMCs. The CDR3 protein is CATSPGLAGSGANVLTF. DNA of the CDR3: TGTGCCACCAGTCCGGGACTAGCGGGGTCTGGGGCCAACGTCCTGACTTTC.